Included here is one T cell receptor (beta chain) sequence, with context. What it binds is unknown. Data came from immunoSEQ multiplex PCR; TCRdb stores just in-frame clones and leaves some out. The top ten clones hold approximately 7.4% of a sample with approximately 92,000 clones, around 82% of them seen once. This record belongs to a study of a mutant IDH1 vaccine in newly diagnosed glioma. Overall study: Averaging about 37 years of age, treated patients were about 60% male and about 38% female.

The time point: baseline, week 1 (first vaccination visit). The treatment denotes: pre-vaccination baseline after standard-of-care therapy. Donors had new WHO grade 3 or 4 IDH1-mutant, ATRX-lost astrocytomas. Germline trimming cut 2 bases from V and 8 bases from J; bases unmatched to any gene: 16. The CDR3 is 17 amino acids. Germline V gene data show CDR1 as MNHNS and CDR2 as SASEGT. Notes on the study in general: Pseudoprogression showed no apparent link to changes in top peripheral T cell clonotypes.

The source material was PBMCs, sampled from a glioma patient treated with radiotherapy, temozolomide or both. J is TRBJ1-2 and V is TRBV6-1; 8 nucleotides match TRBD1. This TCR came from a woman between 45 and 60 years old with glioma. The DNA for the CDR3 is TGTGCCAGCAGTGAATCCAGGACAGGGCTCGGAGAAGGGGGCTACACCTTC. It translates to CASSESRTGLGEGGYTF.